Reported below is one T cell receptor beta chain. Here immunoSEQ multiplex PCR was the method, and the copy in TCRdb shows in-frame clones only, minus some. This sample has over 100,000 clones, with just under 90% found just once. The V and J ends lost 3 bases and 2 bases respectively, with 13 bases between them. Germline V gene data show CDR1 as SGHTA and CDR2 as FQGNSA. The CDR3 extends over 15 amino acids. The record originates from a study of blood T cell repertoires in COVID-19. Overall study: COVID-19 samples collected from the United States, Italy and Spain covered acute and convalescent phases.

J is TRBJ2-5 and V is TRBV7-2; D may be TRBD2 (5 bases). The specimen was peripheral blood. This receptor was taken from a human donor in a cohort sampled during active COVID-19. In nucleotides, the CDR3 is TGTGCCAGCAGCTTCTCTGGTAGCGAGCAAGAGACCCAGTACTTC. Protein sequence: CASSFSGSEQETQYF.